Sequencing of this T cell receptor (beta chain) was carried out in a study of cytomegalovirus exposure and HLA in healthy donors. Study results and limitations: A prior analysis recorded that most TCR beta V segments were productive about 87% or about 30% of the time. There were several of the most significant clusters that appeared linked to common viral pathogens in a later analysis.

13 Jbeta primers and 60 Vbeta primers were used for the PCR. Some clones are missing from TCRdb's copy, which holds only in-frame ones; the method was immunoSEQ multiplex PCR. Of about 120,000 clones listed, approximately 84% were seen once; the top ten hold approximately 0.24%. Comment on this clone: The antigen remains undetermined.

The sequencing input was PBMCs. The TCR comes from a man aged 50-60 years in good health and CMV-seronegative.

CDR3 sequence: CASSLTAHFEAFF. The CDR3 DNA follows: TGTGCCAGCAGTTTGACTGCCCACTTTGAAGCTTTCTTT. The chain recombines TRBV28 with TRBJ1-1, with D uncertain. Per germline, CDR1 MDHEN and CDR2 SYDVKM. The CDR3 length is 13 residues. V lost 3 bases to trimming and J lost 7 bases, with 12 bases between them. The whole variable domain, filled in from reference TRBV28 and TRBJ1-1, reads DVKVTQSSRYLVKRTGEKVFLECVQDMDHENMFWYRQDPGLGLRLIYFSYDVKMKEKGDIPEGYSVSREKKERFSLILESASTNQTSMYLCASSLTAHFEAFFGQGTRLTVV.